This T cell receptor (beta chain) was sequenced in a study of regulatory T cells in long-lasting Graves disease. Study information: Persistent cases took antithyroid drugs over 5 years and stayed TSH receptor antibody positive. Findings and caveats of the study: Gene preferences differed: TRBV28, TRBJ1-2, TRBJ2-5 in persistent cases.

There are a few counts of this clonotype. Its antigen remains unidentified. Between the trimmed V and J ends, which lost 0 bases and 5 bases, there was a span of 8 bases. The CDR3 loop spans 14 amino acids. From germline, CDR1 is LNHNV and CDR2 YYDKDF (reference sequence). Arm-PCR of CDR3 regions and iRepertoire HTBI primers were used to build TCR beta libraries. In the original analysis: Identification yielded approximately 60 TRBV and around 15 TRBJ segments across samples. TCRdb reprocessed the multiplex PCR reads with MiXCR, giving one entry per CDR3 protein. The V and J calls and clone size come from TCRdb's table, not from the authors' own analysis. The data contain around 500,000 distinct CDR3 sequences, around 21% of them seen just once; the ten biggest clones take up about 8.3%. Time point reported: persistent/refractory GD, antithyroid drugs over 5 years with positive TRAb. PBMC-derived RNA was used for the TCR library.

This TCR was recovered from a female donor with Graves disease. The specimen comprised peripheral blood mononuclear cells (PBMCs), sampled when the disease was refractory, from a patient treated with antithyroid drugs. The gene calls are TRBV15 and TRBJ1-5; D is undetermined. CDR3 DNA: TGTGCCACCAGCAGAGATGTTGGGTATCAGCCCCAGCATTTT. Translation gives CATSRDVGYQPQHF.